This T cell receptor beta chain was identified in a study of T cells in Graves' hyperthyroidism and ophthalmopathy. Overall study: Peripheral blood was secured at the point of initial diagnosis, before any treatment.

Graves' hyperthyroidism without ophthalmopathy progression within 18 months was termed stable. The hyperthyroidism patients had all been newly diagnosed, and their disease duration was under 2 months. Their ages ranged from 18 to 65 years. Thyroid ultrasound, orbital computed tomography, clinical symptoms, and serum thyroxine and TRAb underpinned diagnoses. Researchers amplified the TCR beta CDR3 regions from RNA transcripts. Carried out on the TCR CDR3, a first-round RT-PCR used the HTBI primer set. Via MiXCR, TCRdb re-called the multiplex PCR reads, giving one row per CDR3 protein. The top ten hold more than 25% of the sample, which has hundreds of thousands of distinct CDR3 sequences, over 35% seen once. The germline V gene has CDR1 SNHLY and CDR2 FYNNEI. V dropped 2 bases and J dropped 8 bases, with 25 bases sitting between them. The CDR3 has 18 amino acids.

The chain joins TRBV2 to TRBJ2-1; D is unresolved. The clonotype comes from a woman between 40 and 55 years old with Graves' hyperthyroidism. The source material was blood. The CDR3 sequence is CASSEFPLRPQEIDEQFF. CDR3 nucleotide sequence: TGTGCCAGCAGTGAATTCCCCCTTCGGCCCCAAGAGATCGATGAGCAGTTCTTC.